Sequencing of this TCR beta chain was carried out in a study of cytotoxic CD8 clonotypes in ibrutinib-treated CLL. Study as a whole: Sequenced samples delivered averages of some 260,000 productive templates and about 90,000 productive rearrangements.

This table comes from immunoSEQ multiplex PCR, and its TCRdb copy is limited to in-frame clones, with some not included. Of fewer than 200,000 clones detected, 84% appear once; the ten largest clones hold about 5%. This TCR was sampled from a human donor with chronic lymphocytic leukemia. Sequencing was performed on PBMCs, taken after 24 months of ibrutinib treatment.

CDR3 loop: CASSLGWSNHEQYF. As DNA, the CDR3 is TGTGCCAGCAGTTTAGGATGGAGCAACCACGAGCAGTACTTC. The rearrangement links TRBV6-5 to TRBJ2-7, with no clear D. This CDR3 has 14 amino acids. Germline values: CDR1 MNHEY, CDR2 SVGAGI. The V and J ends lost 4 bases and 5 bases respectively, with 15 bases between them.